The present entry profiles one T cell receptor beta chain with its context. Its antigen is not identified. Reanalyzing the 5' RACE reads, TCRdb keeps one entry per CDR3 protein, without DNA. The table lists 150,000 or so distinct CDR3 sequences. This sample stems from a study of monozygotic twins with inflammatory bowel disease. This CDR3 is built from 14 residues. The germline gives CDR1 MDHEN, CDR2 SYDVKM. Study conclusions and caveats: A reduction in TCRbeta diversity (inverse Simpson) was seen in IBD patients relative to healthy co-twins.

The chain carries TRBV28 and TRBJ2-1; TCRdb's D call, TRBD1, is unchecked because there is no DNA. This receptor was obtained from a human donor with ulcerative colitis or Crohn's disease, or a healthy co-twin of an affected twin (not recorded which). The source material was blood. CDR3 loop: CASSLLGTGVEKFF.